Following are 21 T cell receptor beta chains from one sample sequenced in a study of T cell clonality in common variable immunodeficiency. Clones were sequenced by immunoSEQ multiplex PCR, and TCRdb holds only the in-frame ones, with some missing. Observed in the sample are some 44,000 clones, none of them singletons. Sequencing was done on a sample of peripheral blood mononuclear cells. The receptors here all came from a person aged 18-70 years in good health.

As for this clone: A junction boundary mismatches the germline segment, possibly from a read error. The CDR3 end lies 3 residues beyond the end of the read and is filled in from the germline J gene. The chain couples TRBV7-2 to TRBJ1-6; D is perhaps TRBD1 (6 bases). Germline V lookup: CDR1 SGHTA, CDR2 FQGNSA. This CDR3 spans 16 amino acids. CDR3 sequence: CASSLAATGYNSPLHF. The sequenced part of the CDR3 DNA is TGTGCCAGCAGCCTAGCGGCAACAGGGTATAATTCACCC.

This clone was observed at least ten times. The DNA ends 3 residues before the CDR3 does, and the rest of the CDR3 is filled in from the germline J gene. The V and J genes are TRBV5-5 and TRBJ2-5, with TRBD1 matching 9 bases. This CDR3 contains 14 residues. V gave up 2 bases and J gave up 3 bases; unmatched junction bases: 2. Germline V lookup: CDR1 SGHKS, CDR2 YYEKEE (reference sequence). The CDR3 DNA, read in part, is TGTGCCAGCAGCTTATGGACAGGGGAAGAGACC. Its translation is CASSLWTGEET. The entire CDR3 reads CASSLWTGEETQYF.

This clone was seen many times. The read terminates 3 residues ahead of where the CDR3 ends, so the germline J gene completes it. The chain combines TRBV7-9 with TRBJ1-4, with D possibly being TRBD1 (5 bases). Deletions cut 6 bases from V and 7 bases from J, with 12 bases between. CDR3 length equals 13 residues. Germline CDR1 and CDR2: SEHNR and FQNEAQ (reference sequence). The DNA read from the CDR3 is TGTGCCAGCAGTCCGGAGGGGAGTGAAAAA. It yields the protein CASSPEGSEK. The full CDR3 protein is CASSPEGSEKLFF.

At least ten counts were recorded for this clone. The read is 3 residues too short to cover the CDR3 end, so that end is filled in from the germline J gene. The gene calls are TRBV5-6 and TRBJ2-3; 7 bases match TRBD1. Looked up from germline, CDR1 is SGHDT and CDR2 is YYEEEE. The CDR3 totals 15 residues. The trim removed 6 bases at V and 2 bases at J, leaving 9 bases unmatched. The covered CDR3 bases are TGTGCCAGCAAGGGGGCAGCACACTTCACAGATACG. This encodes CASKGAAHFTDT. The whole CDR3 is CASKGAAHFTDTQYF.

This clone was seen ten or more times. CDR3: CASRRDNEQYF. Partial CDR3 DNA: TGTGCCAGCAGAAGGGACAACGAG. The rearrangement links TRBV2 to TRBJ2-7; D may be TRBD1 (6 bases). The read ends 3 residues before the CDR3 terminus; that terminus is restored from the germline J gene. The CDR3 sequence is 11 residues long. The germline CDR1 and CDR2 sequences are SNHLY and FYNNEI. Trimming left V 6 bases short and J 5 bases short, with 8 bases between.

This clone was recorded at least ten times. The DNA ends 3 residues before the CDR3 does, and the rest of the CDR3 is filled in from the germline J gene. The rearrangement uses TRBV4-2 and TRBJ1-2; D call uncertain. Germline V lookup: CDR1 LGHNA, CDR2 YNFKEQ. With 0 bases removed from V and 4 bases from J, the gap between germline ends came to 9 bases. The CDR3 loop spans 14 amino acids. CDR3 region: CASSQDPGRYGYTF. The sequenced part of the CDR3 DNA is TGTGCCAGCAGCCAAGATCCAGGCCGCTATGGC.

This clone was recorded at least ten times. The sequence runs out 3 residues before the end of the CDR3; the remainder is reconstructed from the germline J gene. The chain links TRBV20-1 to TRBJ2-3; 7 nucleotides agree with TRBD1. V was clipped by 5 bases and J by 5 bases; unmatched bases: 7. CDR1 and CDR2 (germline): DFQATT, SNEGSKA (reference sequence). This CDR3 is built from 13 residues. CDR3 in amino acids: CSAPGTAEDTQYF. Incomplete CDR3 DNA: TGCAGTGCTCCTGGGACAGCGGAAGATACG.

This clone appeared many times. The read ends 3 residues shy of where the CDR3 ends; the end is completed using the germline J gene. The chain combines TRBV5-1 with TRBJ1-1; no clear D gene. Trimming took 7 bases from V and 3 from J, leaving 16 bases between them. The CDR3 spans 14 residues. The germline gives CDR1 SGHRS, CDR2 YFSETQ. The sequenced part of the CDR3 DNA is TGCGCCAGCCGCGCTAACGTCGGGGACACTGAA. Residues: CASRANVGDTE. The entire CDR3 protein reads CASRANVGDTEAFF.

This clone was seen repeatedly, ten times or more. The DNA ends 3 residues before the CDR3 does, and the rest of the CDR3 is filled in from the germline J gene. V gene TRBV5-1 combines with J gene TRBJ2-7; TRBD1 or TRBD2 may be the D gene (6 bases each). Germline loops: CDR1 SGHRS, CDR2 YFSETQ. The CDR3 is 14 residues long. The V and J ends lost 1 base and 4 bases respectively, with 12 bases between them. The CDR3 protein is CASSLIQGRYEQYF. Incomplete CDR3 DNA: TGCGCCAGCAGCTTGATTCAGGGGAGGTACGAG.

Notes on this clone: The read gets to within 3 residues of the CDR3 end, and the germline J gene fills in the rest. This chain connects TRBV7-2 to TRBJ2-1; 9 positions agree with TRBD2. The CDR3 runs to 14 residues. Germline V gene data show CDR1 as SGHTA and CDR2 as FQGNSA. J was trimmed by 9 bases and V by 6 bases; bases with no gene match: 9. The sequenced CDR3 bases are TGTGCCAGCAGGCCCGGTGGGACTAGCCGTGAG. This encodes CASRPGGTSRE. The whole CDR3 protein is CASRPGGTSREQFF. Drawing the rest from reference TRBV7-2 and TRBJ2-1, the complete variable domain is GAGVSQSPSNKVTEKGKDVELRCDPISGHTALYWYRQSLGQGLEFLIYFQGNSAPDKSGLPSDRFSAERTGGSVSTLTIQRTQQEDSAVYLCASRPGGTSREQFFGPGTRLTVL.

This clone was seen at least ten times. CDR3 DNA (partial): TGCAGTGCTGGCCGGGACTTTGGGGCCAACGTC. Translation gives CSAGRDFGANV. The complete CDR3 protein is CSAGRDFGANVLTF. The rearrangement uses TRBV20-1 and TRBJ2-6, with a tentative D call TRBD2 (6 bases). The CDR3 end lies 3 residues beyond the end of the read and is filled in from the germline J gene. Germline V gives CDR1 DFQATT, CDR2 SNEGSKA (reference sequence). The CDR3 runs 14 residues. Trimming pared 5 bases from V and 3 bases from J, leaving 11 bases between.

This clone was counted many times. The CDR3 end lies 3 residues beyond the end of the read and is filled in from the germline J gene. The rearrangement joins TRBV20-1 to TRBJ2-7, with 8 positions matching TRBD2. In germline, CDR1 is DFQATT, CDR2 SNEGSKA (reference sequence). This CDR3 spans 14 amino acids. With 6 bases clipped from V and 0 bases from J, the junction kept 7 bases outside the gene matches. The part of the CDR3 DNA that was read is TGCAGTGCCATTAGCGGGGAGACCTCCTACGAG. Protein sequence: CSAISGETSYE. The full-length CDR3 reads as CSAISGETSYEQYF.

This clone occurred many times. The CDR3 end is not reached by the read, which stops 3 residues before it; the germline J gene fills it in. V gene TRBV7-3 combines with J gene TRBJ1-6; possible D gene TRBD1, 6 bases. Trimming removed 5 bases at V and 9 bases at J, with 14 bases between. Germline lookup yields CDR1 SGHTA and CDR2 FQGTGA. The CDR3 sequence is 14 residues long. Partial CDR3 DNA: TGTGCCAGCAGCCCCCGGGGGGGCGGTTCACCC. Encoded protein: CASSPRGGGSP. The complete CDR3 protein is CASSPRGGGSPLHF. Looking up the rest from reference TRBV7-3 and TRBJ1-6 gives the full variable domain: GAGVSQTPSNKVTEKGKYVELRCDPISGHTALYWYRQSLGQGPEFLIYFQGTGAADDSGLPNDRFFAVRPEGSVSTLKIQRTERGDSAVYLCASSPRGGGSPLHFGNGTRLTVT.

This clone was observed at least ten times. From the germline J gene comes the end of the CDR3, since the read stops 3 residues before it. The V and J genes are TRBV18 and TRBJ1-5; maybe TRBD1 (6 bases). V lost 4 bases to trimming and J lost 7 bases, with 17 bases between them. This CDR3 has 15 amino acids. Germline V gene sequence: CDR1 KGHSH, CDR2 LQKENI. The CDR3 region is CASSRTGTTQQPQHF. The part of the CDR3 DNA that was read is TGTGCCAGCTCACGAACCGGGACAACCCAACAGCCC.

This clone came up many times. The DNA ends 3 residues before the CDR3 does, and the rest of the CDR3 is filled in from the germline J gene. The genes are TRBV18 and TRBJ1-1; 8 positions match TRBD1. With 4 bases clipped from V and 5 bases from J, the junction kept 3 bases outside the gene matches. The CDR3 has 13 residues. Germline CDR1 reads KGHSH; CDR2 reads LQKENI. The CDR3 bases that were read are TGTGCCAGCTCACAGACAGGGGAAACTGAA. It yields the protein CASSQTGETE. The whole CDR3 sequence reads CASSQTGETEAFF. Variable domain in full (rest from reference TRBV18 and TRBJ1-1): NAGVMQNPRHLVRRRGQEARLRCSPMKGHSHVYWYRQLPEEGLKFMVYLQKENIIDESGMPKERFSAEFPKEGPSILRIQQVVRGDSAAYFCASSQTGETEAFFGQGTRLTVV.

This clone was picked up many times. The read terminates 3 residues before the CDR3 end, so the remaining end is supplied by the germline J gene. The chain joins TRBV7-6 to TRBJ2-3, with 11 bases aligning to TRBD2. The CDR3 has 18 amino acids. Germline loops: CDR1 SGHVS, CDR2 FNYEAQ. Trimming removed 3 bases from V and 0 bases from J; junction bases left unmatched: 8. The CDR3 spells CASSLWGGLAESTDTQYF. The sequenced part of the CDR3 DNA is TGTGCCAGCAGCTTGTGGGGGGGACTAGCGGAAAGCACAGATACG.

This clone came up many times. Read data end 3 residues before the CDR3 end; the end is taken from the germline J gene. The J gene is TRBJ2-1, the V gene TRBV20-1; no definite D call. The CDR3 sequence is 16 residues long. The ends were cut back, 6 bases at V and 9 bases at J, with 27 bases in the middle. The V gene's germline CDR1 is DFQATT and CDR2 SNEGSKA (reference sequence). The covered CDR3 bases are TGCAGTGCGCTTCTAAGTGGCGCGGCCATTAGTGGTGAG. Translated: CSALLSGAAISGE. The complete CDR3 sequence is CSALLSGAAISGEQFF.

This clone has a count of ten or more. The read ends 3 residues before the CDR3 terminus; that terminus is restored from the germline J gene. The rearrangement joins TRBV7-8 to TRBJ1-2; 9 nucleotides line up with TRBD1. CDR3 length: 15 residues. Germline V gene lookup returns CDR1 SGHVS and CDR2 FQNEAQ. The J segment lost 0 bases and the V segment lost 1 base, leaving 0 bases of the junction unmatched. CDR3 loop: CASSLGDRANYGYTF. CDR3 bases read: TGTGCCAGCAGCTTAGGGGACAGGGCTAACTATGGC.

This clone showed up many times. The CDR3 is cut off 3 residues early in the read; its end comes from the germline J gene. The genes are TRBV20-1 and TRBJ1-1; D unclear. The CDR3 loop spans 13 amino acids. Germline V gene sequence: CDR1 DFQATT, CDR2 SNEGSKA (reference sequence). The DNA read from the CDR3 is TGCAGTGCTACCCTAGCCCCTGGGATGGAA. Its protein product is CSATLAPGME. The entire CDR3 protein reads CSATLAPGMEAFF.

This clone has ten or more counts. Incomplete CDR3 DNA: TGTGCCAGTAGCCCCCCCGGGGATCTCCAAGAGACC. This sequence encodes CASSPPGDLQET. The whole CDR3 protein is CASSPPGDLQETQYF. The J gene is TRBJ2-5, the V gene TRBV19; the D gene is possibly TRBD2 (5 bases). The read terminates 3 residues before the CDR3 end, so the remaining end is supplied by the germline J gene. The CDR3 runs 15 residues. Trimming removed 6 bases from V and 1 base from J, with 15 bases in between. The germline CDR1 and CDR2 sequences are LNHDA and SQIVND (reference sequence).

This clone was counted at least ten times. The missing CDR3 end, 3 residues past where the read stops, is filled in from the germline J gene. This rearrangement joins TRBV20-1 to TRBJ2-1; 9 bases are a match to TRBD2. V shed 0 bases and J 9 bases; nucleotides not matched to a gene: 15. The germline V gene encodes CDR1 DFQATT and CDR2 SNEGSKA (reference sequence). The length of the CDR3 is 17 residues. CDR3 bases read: TGCAGTGCTAGAGATCCCTGGGGCGGGGGGGCTTTACCTGAG. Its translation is CSARDPWGGGALPE. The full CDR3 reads CSARDPWGGGALPEQFF.